This T cell receptor beta chain is from a study of radiotherapy plus CTLA-4 blockade in lung cancer. Germline CDR1 and CDR2: SGHTS and YDEGEE. The CDR3 runs to 13 residues. V was clipped by 2 bases and J by 5 bases, with 10 bases between them. The method was immunoSEQ multiplex PCR; TCRdb's version includes in-frame clones alone and lacks a portion of them. This table holds roughly 90,000 clones, approximately 80% found once. This sequence was found in a human donor with non-small cell lung cancer that progressed on radiotherapy plus ipilimumab. The sample in question was peripheral blood, obtained from a patient treated with radiotherapy plus ipilimumab. The chain combines TRBV5-8 with TRBJ1-2; weak D call: TRBD1 (5 bases). CDR3 in amino acids: CASSLRQTYGYTF. As DNA, the CDR3 is TGTGCCAGCAGCTTAAGACAGACATATGGCTACACCTTC.